A single sample is the source of the 10 T cell receptor beta chains below, sequenced in a study of tumor-infiltrating lymphocytes in primary liver carcinoma. A constant-region primer served to make TCR beta cDNA from around 500 ng total RNA. Construction of TCR beta libraries relied on three successive nested multiplex PCR rounds employing slightly modified ARM-PCR. The first two PCR rounds, nine to ten cycles each, used TRBV1-TRBV30 forward primers and a C-beta reverse primer. One entry per CDR3 protein, called by TCRdb with MiXCR from the multiplex PCR reads. The data contain under 50,000 distinct CDR3 sequences, less than 75% of them singletons. Joint extraction of RNA and DNA used roughly 19-32 mg of bulk tissue that was unsorted. The sequenced sample was liver tumor tissue from sampling region 5. This sample's subset: tumor region T5, tumor centre. The receptors come from a man in his forties with primary liver carcinoma and hepatitis B virus infection.

The rearrangement uses TRBV2 and TRBJ2-1; 9 bases match TRBD2. With V trimmed by 6 bases and J by 7 bases, 4 bases remained unmatched. The germline CDR1 and CDR2 sequences are SNHLY and FYNNEI. The CDR3 is made up of 13 amino acids. Here the CDR3 reads CASRSGRNNEQFF. The CDR3 nucleotides are TGTGCCAGCAGAAGCGGGAGGAATAATGAGCAGTTCTTC.

On this clonotype: The CDR3 carries no conserved terminal phenylalanine or tryptophan, so it likely arises from a read error. This chain joins TRBV10-2 and TRBJ2-2; D tentatively fits TRBD1 or TRBD2 (6 bases each). The CDR3 contains 16 residues. Germline-derived CDR1 and CDR2 are WSHSY and SAAADI. CDR3 sequence: CASSVARGWDTGELFC. CDR3 in DNA: TGCGCCAGCAGTGTGGCGCGGGGATGGGACACCGGGGAACTGTTTTGT.

This clonotype was detected ten times or more. The chain combines TRBV5-1 with TRBJ2-1, with 12 nucleotides matching TRBD2. With 4 bases clipped from V and 8 bases from J, the junction kept 7 bases outside the gene matches. Germline lookup yields CDR1 SGHRS and CDR2 YFSETQ. The CDR3 contains 15 residues. For the CDR3, the DNA is TGCGCCAGCAGCGAGACTAGCGGGAGTGTGTATGAGCAGTTCTTC. This gives the protein CASSETSGSVYEQFF.

This clonotype was detected only once. This sequence joins TRBV29-1 and TRBJ1-2; 7 positions agree with TRBD1. The ends lost 8 bases at V and 4 bases at J; junction bases unmatched: 13. The CDR3 is 14 amino acids. Germline lookup yields CDR1 SQVTM and CDR2 ANQGSEA. CDR3 sequence: CSLAPPGQAYGYTF. For the CDR3, the DNA is TGCAGCCTTGCACCCCCCGGACAGGCCTATGGCTACACCTTC.

In regard to this clonotype: Compared with germline, one end of the junction differs, possibly owing to a read error. The chain employs TRBV10-3 and TRBJ2-5, with a tentative D call TRBD1 (6 bases). The CDR3 totals 14 residues. The germline CDR1 and CDR2 sequences are ENHRY and SYGVKD. The CDR3 nucleotides are TGTGCCATCAGCCCAGGGGACGGACGAGAGATCCAGTACTTC. Residues: CAISPGDGREIQYF.

The J gene is TRBJ2-5, the V gene TRBV7-6; D unresolved. With 5 bases removed from V and 1 base from J, the gap between germline ends came to 14 bases. Germline V gene lookup returns CDR1 SGHVS and CDR2 FNYEAQ. The CDR3 spans 15 residues. The DNA of the CDR3 is TGTGCCAGCAGCCCCACCTGGGCAGTCCAAGAGACCCAGTACTTC. This codes for CASSPTWAVQETQYF.

Details on this clonotype: Without the conserved terminal phenylalanine or tryptophan, this CDR3 likely stems from a read error. The chain joins TRBV5-8 to TRBJ1-5; D may be TRBD1 (5 bases). From germline, CDR1 is SGHTS and CDR2 YDEGEE. The length of the CDR3 is 16 residues. CDR3 protein: CTSNLKGISLNQPQHS. In DNA, the CDR3 is TGTACCAGCAACTTGAAGGGGATCAGCCTCAATCAGCCCCAGCATTCT.

This clonotype was recorded only once. This rearrangement joins TRBV11-1 to TRBJ2-3; unclear D gene. V lost 5 bases, J lost 6 bases, and 12 bases lay in between. This CDR3 spans 13 amino acids. Germline lookup yields CDR1 SGHAT and CDR2 FQDESV (reference sequence). As DNA, the CDR3 is TGTGCCAGCAGCGGACCTGTAGGGGATACGCAGTATTTT. This gives the protein CASSGPVGDTQYF.

This chain links TRBV11-2 with TRBJ2-3, with a weak D call TRBD1 (6 bases). With 5 bases removed from V and 1 base from J, the gap between germline ends came to 16 bases. Germline-derived CDR1 and CDR2 are SGHAT and FQNNGV. The CDR3 covers 16 residues. CDR3 sequence: CASSPQGSRGTDTQYF. As DNA, the CDR3 is TGTGCCAGCAGCCCGCAGGGGAGCAGGGGCACAGATACGCAGTATTTT.

This clonotype occurred many times. The rearrangement links TRBV12-3 or TRBV12-4 to TRBJ1-1; D not certain. The CDR3 sequence is 13 residues long. With 6 bases removed from V and 1 base from J, the gap between germline ends came to 9 bases. CDR3 coding DNA: TGTGCCAGCAGCCCGGACGGGAACACTGAAGCTTTCTTT. Translated: CASSPDGNTEAFF.